This is a list of T cell receptor beta chains from one sample in a study of control samples from healthy donors and cancer patients. The assay was immunoSEQ multiplex PCR, and TCRdb's table has in-frame clones only and misses some. The sample records around 90,000 clones, about 85% being singletons. Sequencing was carried out using blood. These receptors all stem from a woman aged 40 to 55 in good health. Each CDR3 is given without its conserved first and last residue.

V gene	J gene	CDR3 protein
TRBV7-9	TRBJ2-1	ASSLAGALNEQF
TRBV4-3	TRBJ2-2	ASSQALMTGELF
TRBV4-3	TRBJ1-3	ASSQGGTGGRNTIY
TRBV29-1	TRBJ1-5	SVGARDQPQH
TRBV6-5	TRBJ2-7	ASRSGTGGSEQY
TRBV5-1	TRBJ2-2	ASSLVLGELF
TRBV7-8	TRBJ2-7	ASSLGTGVSYEQY
TRBV4-1	TRBJ2-1	ASSQTGTGWYEQF
TRBV11-3	TRBJ2-7	ASSLSRLYEQY
TRBV3-1/TRBV3-2	TRBJ2-7	ASSSSGPYEQY